This entry lists 23 T cell receptor beta chains sequenced from one sample in a study of T cells in Graves' hyperthyroidism and ophthalmopathy. RNA transcripts yielded amplified TCR beta CDR3 regions. The TCR CDR3 first-round RT-PCR relied on the HTBI primer set. TCRdb independently ran MiXCR on the multiplex PCR reads; one entry per CDR3 protein. The table has approximately 420,000 distinct CDR3 sequences, about 15% seen once. The sample consisted of blood. The source of these receptors is a woman in her twenties or thirties with Graves' hyperthyroidism.

The chain combines TRBV7-9 with TRBJ2-3; 8 bases agree with TRBD2. J gave up 2 bases and V 4 bases, and 8 bases lay outside the gene matches. In germline, CDR1 is SEHNR, CDR2 FQNEAQ (reference sequence). The CDR3 is 16 residues long. DNA of the CDR3: TGTGCCAGCAGCTCCCTGCGGGGGGATAACACAGATACGCAGTATTTT. It yields the protein CASSSLRGDNTDTQYF.

This clonotype was counted at least ten times. J is TRBJ2-2 and V is TRBV20-1; D remains ambiguous. This CDR3 region has 13 residues. The germline V gene has CDR1 DFQATT and CDR2 SNEGSKA (reference sequence). Trimming removed 1 base at V and 5 bases at J, with 8 bases between. The chain's CDR3 is CSARGSGTGELFF. The CDR3 coding sequence is TGCAGTGCTAGAGGGTCCGGGACCGGGGAGCTGTTTTTT.

This clonotype showed up just a few times. This chain links TRBV7-8 with TRBJ2-1, with no clear D. With 5 bases removed from V and 0 bases from J, the gap between germline ends came to 11 bases. Per germline, CDR1 SGHVS and CDR2 FQNEAQ. The CDR3 spans 15 residues. The CDR3 nucleotides read TGTGCCAGCAGCCCGCCGTCTAGCTCCTACAATGAGCAGTTCTTC. Protein: CASSPPSSSYNEQFF.

This clonotype was recorded a few times. The rearrangement uses TRBV20-1 and TRBJ1-2; D ambiguous. Germline lookup yields CDR1 DFQATT and CDR2 SNEGSKA (reference sequence). The CDR3 loop spans 14 amino acids. V was trimmed by 1 base and J by 3 bases, leaving 12 bases between them. The CDR3, as DNA: TGCAGTGCTAGAGGGGGTCCTCTTGACTATGGCTACACCTTC. This sequence encodes CSARGGPLDYGYTF.

The table lists this clonotype with a few counts. The rearrangement joins TRBV5-6 to TRBJ2-4; maybe TRBD1 (5 bases). The V gene's germline CDR1 is SGHDT and CDR2 YYEEEE. Deletions cut 4 bases from V and 1 base from J, with 15 bases between. The length of the CDR3 is 16 residues. The CDR3 protein is CASSGWLQGAKNIQYF. The CDR3 DNA is TGTGCCAGCAGCGGGTGGCTTCAGGGCGCCAAAAACATTCAGTACTTC.

This clonotype was recorded at least ten times. This chain links TRBV7-2 with TRBJ2-1; 10 bases match TRBD1. Germline assignment: CDR1 SGHTA and CDR2 FQGNSA. This CDR3 has 14 residues. With 3 bases clipped from V and 7 bases from J, the junction kept 3 bases outside the gene matches. The CDR3 spells CASSLTGGMNEQFF. The CDR3 DNA reads as TGTGCCAGCAGCTTGACAGGGGGCATGAATGAGCAGTTCTTC. Full variable domain (remainder filled in from reference TRBV7-2 and TRBJ2-1): GAGVSQSPSNKVTEKGKDVELRCDPISGHTALYWYRQSLGQGLEFLIYFQGNSAPDKSGLPSDRFSAERTGGSVSTLTIQRTQQEDSAVYLCASSLTGGMNEQFFGPGTRLTVL.

The chain joins TRBV28 to TRBJ1-2; no clear D. V lost 7 bases, J lost 4 bases, and 7 bases lay in between. Germline V gene lookup returns CDR1 MDHEN and CDR2 SYDVKM. There are 11 residues in the CDR3. This CDR3 is CASTASYGYTF. For the CDR3, the DNA is TGTGCCAGCACAGCCTCCTATGGCTACACCTTC.

The chain uses TRBV27 and TRBJ1-2; 8 bases align to TRBD1. The CDR3 loop spans 13 amino acids. Losses at the gene ends were 5 bases for V and 8 bases for J; bases not matched to a gene: 7. Germline V gene lookup returns CDR1 MNHEY and CDR2 SMNVEV (reference sequence). The CDR3 DNA sequence: TGTGCCAGCAGTCCTCAGGGGGCGCGCGGCTACACCTTC. Translation: CASSPQGARGYTF.

This clonotype has a count of ten or more. V gene TRBV7-3 combines with J gene TRBJ2-6; TRBD1 agrees at 8 bases. Germline trimming cut 4 bases from V and 7 bases from J; bases unmatched to any gene: 9. The germline gives CDR1 SGHTA, CDR2 FQGTGA. The CDR3 is made up of 16 amino acids. The CDR3 DNA reads TGTGCCAGCAGCTCTTCCGGGACAGGAAAAGCCAACGTCCTGACTTTC. As protein: CASSSSGTGKANVLTF.

This clonotype was recorded many times. J is TRBJ2-1 and V is TRBV10-2; 13 bases agree with TRBD2. CDR3 size: 17 residues. Germline CDR1 is WSHSY and CDR2 is SAAADI. With 7 bases clipped from V and 8 bases from J, the junction kept 14 bases outside the gene matches. CDR3 region: CASTGLAGATLSDEQFF. The CDR3 DNA is TGCGCCAGCACCGGACTAGCGGGAGCGACACTTTCGGATGAGCAGTTCTTC.

This clonotype was observed many times. The chain has TRBV3-1 and TRBJ2-7; no firm D call. This CDR3 is 14 amino acids long. Germline CDR1 LGHDT, CDR2 YNNKEL (reference sequence). The germline V and J ends were trimmed by 5 bases and 0 bases, with 11 bases remaining between them. CDR3 bases: TGTGCCAGCAGCATGGCGGTTAGCTCCTACGAGCAGTACTTC. It codes for CASSMAVSSYEQYF.

This clonotype has a count of ten or more. V usage is TRBV20-1 and J usage is TRBJ2-5; 7 bases fit TRBD2. Germline V gene lookup returns CDR1 DFQATT and CDR2 SNEGSKA (reference sequence). Trimming took 5 bases from V and 5 from J; bases not matched to a gene: 5. The CDR3 covers 12 residues. The CDR3 DNA reads TGCAGTGCTGGGGGAGGGGAGGAGACCCAGTACTTC. Translated: CSAGGGEETQYF.

This clonotype has ten or more counts. The chain couples TRBV30 to TRBJ2-1; the D is unclear. Germline V gene sequence: CDR1 GTSNPN, CDR2 SVGIG (reference sequence). The CDR3 is made up of 13 amino acids. Trimming cost V 5 bases and J 4 bases, with 12 bases left between them. This chain's CDR3 is CAWASDGYNEQFF. DNA of the CDR3: TGTGCCTGGGCCTCGGATGGTTACAATGAGCAGTTCTTC.

In this sample, this clonotype turned up many times. The V gene is TRBV20-1, the J gene TRBJ2-7; D is perhaps TRBD2 (5 bases). Per the germline V gene, CDR1 is DFQATT and CDR2 is SNEGSKA (reference sequence). The V end was cut by 0 bases, the J end by 5 bases, with 17 bases between. The CDR3 runs 15 residues. The CDR3 coding sequence is TGCAGTGCTAGAGATAGCGCCGCCCTCCTCAACGAGCAGTACTTC. Translating it yields CSARDSAALLNEQYF.

This clonotype was counted ten times or more. V gene TRBV28 combines with J gene TRBJ2-5; 9 bases fit TRBD2. Germline CDR1 is MDHEN and CDR2 is SYDVKM. The V segment lost 4 bases and the J segment 5 bases; nucleotides outside the gene matches: 8. There are 15 residues in the CDR3. CDR3 amino acids: CASSSDLLAGETQYF. The CDR3 DNA reads TGTGCCAGCAGTTCAGACCTACTAGCGGGCGAGACCCAGTACTTC.

V gene TRBV5-5 combines with J gene TRBJ2-3, with 11 bases aligning to TRBD2. This CDR3 contains 16 residues. CDR1 SGHKS and CDR2 YYEKEE come from the germline V gene (reference sequence). V lost 0 bases, J lost 4 bases, and 4 bases stayed unmatched. The CDR3 is CASSLGLAGKSDTQYF. The CDR3 DNA sequence: TGTGCCAGCAGCTTGGGACTAGCGGGAAAGTCAGATACGCAGTATTTT.

This clonotype was recorded many times. J is TRBJ2-1 and V is TRBV30; tentatively, D is TRBD1 or TRBD2 (7 bases each). Deletions cut 4 bases from V and 0 bases from J, with 13 bases between. Germline V gene lookup returns CDR1 GTSNPN and CDR2 SVGIG (reference sequence). The CDR3 is made up of 15 amino acids. CDR3 sequence reads: CAWTGGESSYNEQFF. CDR3 coding DNA: TGTGCCTGGACAGGGGGGGAAAGCTCCTACAATGAGCAGTTCTTC.

This clonotype has at least ten counts. This chain joins TRBV5-1 and TRBJ2-1; D might be TRBD2 (6 bases). V shed 3 bases and J shed 5 bases, with 9 bases lying between them. The CDR3 totals 13 residues. Per the germline V gene, CDR1 is SGHRS and CDR2 is YFSETQ. The CDR3 spells CASSYGGNNEQFF. CDR3 nucleotide sequence: TGCGCCAGCAGCTATGGAGGGAACAATGAGCAGTTCTTC.

With regard to this clonotype: It may be a read error: a sequence one base away is much more abundant. The V gene is TRBV7-2, the J gene TRBJ2-5; D is ambiguous. This CDR3 has 10 residues. Germline CDR1 is SGHTA and CDR2 is FQGNSA. The CDR3 here is CASRGRTQHF. The CDR3 DNA reads TGTGCCAGCAGAGGTCGGACCCAGCACTTC.

There are many counts of this clonotype. This chain joins TRBV12-3 or TRBV12-4 and TRBJ2-1; D might be TRBD2 (6 bases). The CDR3 loop spans 15 amino acids. V was cut by 6 bases and J by 4 bases, with 16 bases left in between. The DNA for the CDR3 is TGTGCCAGCAGAGTTAGCGGATACCCATACAATGAGCAGTTCTTC. This sequence encodes CASRVSGYPYNEQFF.

This clonotype showed up many times. V and J are TRBV27 and TRBJ2-7, with 10 positions matching TRBD2. The CDR3 totals 15 residues. The germline V gene has CDR1 MNHEY and CDR2 SMNVEV (reference sequence). The trim removed 6 bases at V and 3 bases at J, leaving 8 bases unmatched. CDR3 coding DNA: TGTGCCAGCAGACAAACTAGCGGGACGGTCTACGAGCAGTACTTC. This gives the protein CASRQTSGTVYEQYF.

The chain combines TRBV28 with TRBJ2-7; D call uncertain. The CDR3 is 14 residues long. Germline lookup yields CDR1 MDHEN and CDR2 SYDVKM. Trimming took off 2 bases at V and 1 base at J, with 9 bases between the two ends. In DNA form, the CDR3 reads TGTGCCAGCAGTTTACAGGAAGGTTCCTACGAGCAGTACTTC. Amino acid sequence: CASSLQEGSYEQYF.

This clonotype came up a few times. The V and J genes are TRBV9 and TRBJ2-5; 9 bases line up with TRBD2. V dropped 1 base and J dropped 5; count of bases not matched to a gene: 6. Germline-derived CDR1 and CDR2 are SGDLS and YYNGEE. CDR3 length: 15 residues. The CDR3 loop is CASSVLAGTSETQYF. CDR3 DNA: TGTGCCAGCAGCGTACTAGCGGGGACCAGTGAGACCCAGTACTTC.